The text below deals with one T cell receptor beta chain. In the source study's methods: Estimation of nucleated cell counts was performed using reference gene primer amplification. TCRdb keeps only in-frame clones here, not all; method: immunoSEQ multiplex PCR. V and J calls and clone size follow that table, whereas D and trimming were derived from the DNA. The sample shows around 290,000 clones, around 89% of them seen only once. The CDR3 length is 15 residues. The germline V and J ends were trimmed by 3 bases and 0 bases, with 11 bases remaining between them. Germline CDR1 reads LNHDA; CDR2 reads SQIVND (reference sequence). This record belongs to a study of blood T cell repertoires in COVID-19. About the research overall: There were acute and convalescent COVID-19 samples, and they came from the United States, Italy and Spain. PBMCs, B-cell-depleted T cells, or T cells were the source of the cDNA or gDNA that made up the material.

The chain links TRBV19 to TRBJ1-2, with D possibly TRBD1 on 5 matching bases. Material for sequencing was peripheral blood. This clonotype originated in a man between 40 and 49 years old with acute or convalescent COVID-19. In DNA form, the CDR3 reads TGTGCCAGTAGTATTCTCGACAGTGCTAACTATGGCTACACCTTC. Translating gives CASSILDSANYGYTF. The entire variable domain, with the rest obtained from reference TRBV19 and TRBJ1-2, is as follows: DGGITQSPKYLFRKEGQNVTLSCEQNLNHDAMYWYRQDPGQGLRLIYYSQIVNDFQKGDIAEGYSVSREKKESFPLTVTSAQKNPTAFYLCASSILDSANYGYTFGSGTRLTVV.